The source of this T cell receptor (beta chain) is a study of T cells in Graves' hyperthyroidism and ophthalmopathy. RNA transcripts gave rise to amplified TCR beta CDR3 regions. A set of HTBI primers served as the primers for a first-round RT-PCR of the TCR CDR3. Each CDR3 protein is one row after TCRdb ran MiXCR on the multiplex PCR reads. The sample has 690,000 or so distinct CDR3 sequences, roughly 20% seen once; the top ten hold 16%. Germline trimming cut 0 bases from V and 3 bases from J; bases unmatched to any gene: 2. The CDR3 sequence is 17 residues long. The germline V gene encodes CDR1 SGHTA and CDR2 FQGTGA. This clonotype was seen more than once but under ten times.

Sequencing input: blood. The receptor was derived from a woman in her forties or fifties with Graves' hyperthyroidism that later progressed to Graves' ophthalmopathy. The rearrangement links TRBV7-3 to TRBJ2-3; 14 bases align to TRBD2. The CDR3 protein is CASSLTGLAGGTDTQYF. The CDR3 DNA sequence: TGTGCCAGCAGCTTAACAGGACTAGCGGGGGGAACAGATACGCAGTATTTT.